The source of this T cell receptor (beta chain) is a study of blood T cell repertoires in COVID-19. In the study overall: Both acute and convalescent COVID-19 samples were obtained from the United States, Italy and Spain.

Per germline, CDR1 LGHDT and CDR2 YNNKEL (reference sequence). V was trimmed by 4 bases and J by 4 bases, leaving 10 bases between them. The CDR3 runs to 13 residues. Per the original data handling: Amplification from reference gene primers served as the basis for estimated nucleated cell counts. Libraries were prepared by immunoSEQ multiplex PCR; TCRdb keeps only in-frame clonotypes and omits some of them. V and J calls and clone size follow that table, whereas D and trimming were derived from the DNA. The sample shows some 400,000 clones, more than 75% of them seen only once. V gene TRBV3-1 (or the pseudogene TRBV3-2) combines with J gene TRBJ1-2; D might be TRBD1 (6 bases). This sequence originates from a human donor with acute or convalescent COVID-19. The donor label of this sample is uncertain. The sample was peripheral blood. CDR3 DNA: TGTGCCAGCAGCCTACGGACAGTCTATGGCTACACCTTC. Protein sequence: CASSLRTVYGYTF.